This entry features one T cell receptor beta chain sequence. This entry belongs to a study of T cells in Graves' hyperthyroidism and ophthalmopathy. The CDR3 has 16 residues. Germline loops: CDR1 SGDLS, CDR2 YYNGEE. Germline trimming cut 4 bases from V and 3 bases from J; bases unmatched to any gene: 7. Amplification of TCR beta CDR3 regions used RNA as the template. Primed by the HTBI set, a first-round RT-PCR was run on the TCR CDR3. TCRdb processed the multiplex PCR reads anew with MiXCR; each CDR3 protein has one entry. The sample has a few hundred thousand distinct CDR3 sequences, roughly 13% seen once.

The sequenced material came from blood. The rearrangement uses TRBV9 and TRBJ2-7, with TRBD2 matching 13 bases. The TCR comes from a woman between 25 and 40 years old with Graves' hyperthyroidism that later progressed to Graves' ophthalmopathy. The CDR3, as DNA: TGTGCCAGCAGCAAGGGACTAGCGGGATCCGGCTACGAGCAGTACTTC. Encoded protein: CASSKGLAGSGYEQYF. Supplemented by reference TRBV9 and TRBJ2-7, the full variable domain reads DSGVTQTPKHLITATGQRVTLRCSPRSGDLSVYWYQQSLDQGLQFLIQYYNGEERAKGNILERFSAQQFPDLHSELNLSSLELGDSALYFCASSKGLAGSGYEQYFGPGTRLTVT.